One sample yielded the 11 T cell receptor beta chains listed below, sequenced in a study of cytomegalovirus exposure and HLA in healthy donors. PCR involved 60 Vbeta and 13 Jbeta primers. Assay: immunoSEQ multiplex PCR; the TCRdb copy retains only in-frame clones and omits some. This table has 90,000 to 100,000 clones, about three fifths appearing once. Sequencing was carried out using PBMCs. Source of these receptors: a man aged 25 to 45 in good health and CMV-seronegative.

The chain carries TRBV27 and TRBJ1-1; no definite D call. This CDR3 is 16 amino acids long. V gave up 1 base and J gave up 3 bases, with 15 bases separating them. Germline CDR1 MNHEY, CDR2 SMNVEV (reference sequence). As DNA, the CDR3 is TGTGCCAGCAGTTTATTTGAACCAGGCGTTTACACTGAAGCTTTCTTT. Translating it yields CASSLFEPGVYTEAFF.

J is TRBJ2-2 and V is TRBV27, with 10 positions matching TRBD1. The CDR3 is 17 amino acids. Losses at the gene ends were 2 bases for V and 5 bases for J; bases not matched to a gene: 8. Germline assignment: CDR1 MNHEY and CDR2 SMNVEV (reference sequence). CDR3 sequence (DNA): TGTGCCAGCAGTTTAGGTGCCGGGACAGGGGAAACCGGGGAGCTGTTTTTT. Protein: CASSLGAGTGETGELFF.

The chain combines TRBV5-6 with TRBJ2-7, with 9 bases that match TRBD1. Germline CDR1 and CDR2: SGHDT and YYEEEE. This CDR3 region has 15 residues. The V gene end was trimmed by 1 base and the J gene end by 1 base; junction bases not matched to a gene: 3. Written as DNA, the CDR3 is TGTGCCAGCAGCTTGTACGGGACAGGGTCCTACGAGCAGTACTTC. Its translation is CASSLYGTGSYEQYF.

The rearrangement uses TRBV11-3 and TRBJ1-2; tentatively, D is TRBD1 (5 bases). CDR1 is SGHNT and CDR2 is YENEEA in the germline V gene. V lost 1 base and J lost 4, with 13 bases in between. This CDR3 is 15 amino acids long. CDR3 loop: CASSLVGRVPYGYTF. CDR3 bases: TGTGCCAGCAGCTTAGTAGGCAGGGTGCCCTATGGCTACACCTTC. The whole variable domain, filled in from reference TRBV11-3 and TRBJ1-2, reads EAGVVQSPRYKIIEKKQPVAFWCNPISGHNTLYWYLQNLGQGPELLIRYENEEAVDDSQLPKDRFSAERLKGVDSTLKIQPAELGDSAVYLCASSLVGRVPYGYTFGSGTRLTVV.

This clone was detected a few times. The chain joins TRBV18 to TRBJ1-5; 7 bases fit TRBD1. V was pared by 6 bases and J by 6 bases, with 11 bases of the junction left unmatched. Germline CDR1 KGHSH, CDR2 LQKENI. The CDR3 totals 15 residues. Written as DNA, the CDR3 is TGTGCCAGCTCCCCCCTACAGGGGACGGGTCAGCCCCAGCATTTT. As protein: CASSPLQGTGQPQHF.

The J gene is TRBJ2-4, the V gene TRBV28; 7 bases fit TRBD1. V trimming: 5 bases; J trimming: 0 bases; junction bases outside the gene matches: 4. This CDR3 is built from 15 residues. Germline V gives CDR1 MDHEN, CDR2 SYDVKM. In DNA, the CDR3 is TGTGCCAGCAGTGGGGACAGACTAGCCAAAAACATTCAGTACTTC. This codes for CASSGDRLAKNIQYF.

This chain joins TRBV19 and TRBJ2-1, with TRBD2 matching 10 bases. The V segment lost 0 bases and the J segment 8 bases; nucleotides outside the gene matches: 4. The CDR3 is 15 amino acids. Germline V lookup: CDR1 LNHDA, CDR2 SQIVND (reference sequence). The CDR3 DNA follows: TGTGCCAGTAGTATAGAGAGCGGGGGGGCATATGAGCAGTTCTTC. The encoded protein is CASSIESGGAYEQFF.

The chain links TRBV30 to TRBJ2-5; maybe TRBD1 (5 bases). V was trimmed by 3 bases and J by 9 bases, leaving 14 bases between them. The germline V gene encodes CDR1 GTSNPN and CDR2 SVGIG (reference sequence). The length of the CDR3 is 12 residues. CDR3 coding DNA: TGTGCCTGGAGGCAAGCCTGGGGCCCCCAGTACTTC. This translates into CAWRQAWGPQYF. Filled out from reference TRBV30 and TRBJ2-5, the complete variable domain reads SQTIHQWPATLVQPVGSPLSLECTVEGTSNPNLYWYRQAAGRGLQLLFYSVGIGQISSEVPQNLSASRPQDRQFILSSKKLLLSDSGFYLCAWRQAWGPQYFGPGTRLLVL.

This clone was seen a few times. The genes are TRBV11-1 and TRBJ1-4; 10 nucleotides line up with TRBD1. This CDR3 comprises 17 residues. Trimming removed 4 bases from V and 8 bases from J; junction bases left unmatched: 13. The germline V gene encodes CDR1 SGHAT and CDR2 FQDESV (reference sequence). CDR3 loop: CASSYSPSGTGAEKLFF. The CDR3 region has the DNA TGTGCCAGCAGCTACTCGCCCTCCGGGACAGGGGCCGAAAAACTGTTTTTT.

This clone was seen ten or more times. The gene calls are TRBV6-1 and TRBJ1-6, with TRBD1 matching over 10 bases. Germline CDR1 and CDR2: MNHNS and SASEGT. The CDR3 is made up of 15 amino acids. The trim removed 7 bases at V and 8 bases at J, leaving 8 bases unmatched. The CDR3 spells CASNPTGGAYSPLHF. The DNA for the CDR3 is TGTGCCAGCAACCCGACAGGGGGCGCGTATTCACCCCTCCACTTT.

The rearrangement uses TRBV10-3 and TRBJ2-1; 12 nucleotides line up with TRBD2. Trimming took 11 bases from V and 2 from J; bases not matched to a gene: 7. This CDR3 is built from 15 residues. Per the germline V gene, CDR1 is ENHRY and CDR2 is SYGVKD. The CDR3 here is CAASLAGGPYNEQFF. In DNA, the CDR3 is TGTGCCGCATCCCTAGCGGGAGGGCCCTACAATGAGCAGTTCTTC.